The TCR beta chain under discussion was sequenced for a study of cytomegalovirus exposure and HLA in healthy donors. Study in general: Across under 450 genotyped donors, 65% to 90% landed in the Caucasian-associated ancestry cluster. Study observations and caveats: CMV serostatus was the only recorded immune exposure for donors. Researchers reported that a few CMV-associated chains were confirmed in vitro as CMV antigen-specific. HLA restriction was apparent for most CMV-associated TCR beta chains in a later analysis.

Primers: 60 Vbeta forward and 13 Jbeta reverse. Assay used: immunoSEQ multiplex PCR; TCRdb lists only in-frame clones, some missing. The sample lists approximately 97,000 clones, 81% occurring once. Note on this clone: Its antigen is not identified.

CDR1 and CDR2 from the germline V gene are ENHRY and SYGVKD. The CDR3 consists of 18 residues. The V gene end was trimmed by 2 bases and the J gene end by 3 bases; junction bases not matched to a gene: 9. This sequence originates from a woman in her 70s in good health and CMV-seropositive. The specimen was PBMCs. The rearrangement uses TRBV10-3 and TRBJ2-1; 11 bases match TRBD2. Written as DNA, the CDR3 is TGTGCCATCAGTGAGGTAGCGGGAGGGCCGAGGGACTACAATGAGCAGTTCTTC. Encoded protein: CAISEVAGGPRDYNEQFF.